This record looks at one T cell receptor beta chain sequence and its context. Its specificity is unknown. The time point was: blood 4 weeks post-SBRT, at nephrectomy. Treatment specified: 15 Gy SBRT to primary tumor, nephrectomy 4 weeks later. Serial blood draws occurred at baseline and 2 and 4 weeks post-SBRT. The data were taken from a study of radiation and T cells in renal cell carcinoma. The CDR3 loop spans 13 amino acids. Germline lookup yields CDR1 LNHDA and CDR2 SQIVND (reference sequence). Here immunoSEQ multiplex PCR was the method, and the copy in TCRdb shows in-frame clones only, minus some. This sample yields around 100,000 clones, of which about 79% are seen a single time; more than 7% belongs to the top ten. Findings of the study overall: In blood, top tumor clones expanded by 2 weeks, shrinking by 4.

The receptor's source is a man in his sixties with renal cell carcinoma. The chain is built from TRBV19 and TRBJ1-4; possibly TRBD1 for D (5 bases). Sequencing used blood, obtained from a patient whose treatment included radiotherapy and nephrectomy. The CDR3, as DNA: TGTGCTTCAAGTCGGGGGGTTAATGAAAAACTGTTTTTT. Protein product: CASSRGVNEKLFF.